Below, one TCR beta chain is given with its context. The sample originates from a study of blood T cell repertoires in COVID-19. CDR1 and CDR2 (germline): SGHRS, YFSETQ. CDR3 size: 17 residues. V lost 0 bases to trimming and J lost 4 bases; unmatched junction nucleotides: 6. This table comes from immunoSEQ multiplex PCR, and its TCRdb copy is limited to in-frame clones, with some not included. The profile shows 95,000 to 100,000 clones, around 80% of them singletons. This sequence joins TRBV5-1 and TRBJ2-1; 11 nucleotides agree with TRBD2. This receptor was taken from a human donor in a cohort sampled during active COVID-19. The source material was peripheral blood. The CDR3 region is CASSLGRTSGFYNEQFF. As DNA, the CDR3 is TGCGCCAGCAGCTTGGGCCGGACTAGCGGGTTTTACAATGAGCAGTTCTTC.